The rows below give T cell receptor beta chains drawn from one sample of a study of T cell responses to AZD1222 COVID-19 vaccine. Assay used: immunoSEQ multiplex PCR; TCRdb lists only in-frame clones, some missing. The data hold more than 140,000 clones, with 88% observed a single time. Here the sequenced sample was peripheral blood, taken on day 0 of AZD1222 vaccination. The source of these receptors is an adult in good health. The CDR3 runs from the conserved cysteine through the conserved F or W. The D gene is left open where the match is weak.

TGTGCCAGCAGTTACTCCCTAGCTGATACGCAGTATTTT | CASSYSLADTQYF | 13 | TRBJ2-3 | TRBV6-5 | NA
TGTGCCAGCAGCTTAAATGCCGGTCAAGAGACCCAGTACTTC | CASSLNAGQETQYF | 14 | TRBJ2-5 | TRBV7-3 | NA
TGCAGCGTTGAGCCCGGGGTCAATGAGCAGTTCTTC | CSVEPGVNEQFF | 12 | TRBJ2-1 | TRBV29-1 | NA
TGTGCCAGCAGTTTGACAGGGGAGCAGTACTTC | CASSLTGEQYF | 11 | TRBJ2-7 | TRBV6-5 | TRBD1
TGCAGCGTTGAGCTAATCCTTAAAGCTTTCTTT | CSVELILKAFF | 11 | TRBJ1-1 | TRBV29-1 | NA
TGTGCCAGCAGCGTAGAAGGGGGCCCTAACACTGAAGCTTTCTTT | CASSVEGGPNTEAFF | 15 | TRBJ1-1 | TRBV9 | TRBD1
TGCGCCAGCAGCCAAGATCCAGCTAGCGGGAGTTACGAGCAGTACTTC | CASSQDPASGSYEQYF | 16 | TRBJ2-7 | TRBV4-3 | TRBD2
TGCGCCAGCAGCCAAGATTGGAGTGGGGGTACAGATACGCAGTATTTT | CASSQDWSGGTDTQYF | 16 | TRBJ2-3 | TRBV4-3 | NA
TGTGCCACCAGTGTTCAACAGGACACAGATACGCAGTATTTT | CATSVQQDTDTQYF | 14 | TRBJ2-3 | TRBV24-1 | NA
TGTGCCAGTAGTATGCAGGGAAGCAATCAGCCCCAGCATTTT | CASSMQGSNQPQHF | 14 | TRBJ1-5 | TRBV19 | NA
TGTGCCAGCAGTTACAGGTCGGCGGGGCCGAGGGAAGCTTTCTTT | CASSYRSAGPREAFF | 15 | TRBJ1-1 | TRBV6-5 | NA
TGTGCCACCAGCTCCGGGGCCCGGGCCAATGAGCAGTTCTTC | CATSSGARANEQFF | 14 | TRBJ2-1 | TRBV15 | NA
TGTGCCAGCAGTTATAGCCTAGCGGGAGGCAATGAGCAGTTCTTC | CASSYSLAGGNEQFF | 15 | TRBJ2-1 | TRBV6-2/TRBV6-3 | TRBD2
TGTGCCAGCAGCCTCGGAGCTAACTATGGCTACACCTTC | CASSLGANYGYTF | 13 | TRBJ1-2 | TRBV6-4 | NA
TGCGCCAGCAGTCGTCAACAGGGAAACACTGAAGCTTTCTTT | CASSRQQGNTEAFF | 14 | TRBJ1-1 | TRBV5-1 | NA